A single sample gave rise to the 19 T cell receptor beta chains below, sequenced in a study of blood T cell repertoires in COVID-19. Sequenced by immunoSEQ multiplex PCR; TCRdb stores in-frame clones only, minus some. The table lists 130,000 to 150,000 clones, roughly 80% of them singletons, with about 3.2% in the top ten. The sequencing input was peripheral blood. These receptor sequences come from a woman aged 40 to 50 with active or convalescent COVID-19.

The CDR3 region is CASSLGGATSGRGYEQYF. CDR3 nucleotides: TGTGCCAGCAGCTTGGGAGGGGCGACTAGCGGGAGGGGGTACGAGCAGTACTTC. J is TRBJ2-7 and V is TRBV5-8; 14 positions match TRBD2. The CDR3 has 18 amino acids. Germline lookup yields CDR1 SGHTS and CDR2 YDEGEE. V shed 0 bases, J shed 4 bases, and the junction held 9 bases outside the gene matches.

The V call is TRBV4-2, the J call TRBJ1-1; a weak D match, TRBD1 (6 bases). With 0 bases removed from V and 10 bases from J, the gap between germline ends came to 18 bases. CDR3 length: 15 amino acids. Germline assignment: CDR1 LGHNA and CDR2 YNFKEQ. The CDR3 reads CASSQDRDTPWGAFF. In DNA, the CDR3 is TGTGCCAGCAGCCAAGATAGGGACACTCCCTGGGGAGCTTTCTTT.

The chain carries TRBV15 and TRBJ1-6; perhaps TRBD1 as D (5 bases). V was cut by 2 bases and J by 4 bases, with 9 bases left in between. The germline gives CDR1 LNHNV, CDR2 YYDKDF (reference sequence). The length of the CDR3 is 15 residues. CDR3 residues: CATSRPGHYNSPLHF. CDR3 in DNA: TGTGCCACCAGCAGACCCGGACATTATAATTCACCCCTCCACTTT.

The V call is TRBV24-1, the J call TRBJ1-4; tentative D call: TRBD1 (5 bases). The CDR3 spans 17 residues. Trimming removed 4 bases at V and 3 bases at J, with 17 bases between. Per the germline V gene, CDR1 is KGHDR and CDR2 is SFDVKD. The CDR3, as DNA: TGTGCCACCAGTGACCCACCCGGTGGGGGGGCTAATGAAAAACTGTTTTTT. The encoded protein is CATSDPPGGGANEKLFF.

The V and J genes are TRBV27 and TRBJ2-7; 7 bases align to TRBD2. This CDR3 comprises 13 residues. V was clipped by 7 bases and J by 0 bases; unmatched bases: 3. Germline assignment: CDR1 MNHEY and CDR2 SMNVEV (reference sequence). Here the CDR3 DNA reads TGTGCCAGCACCGGGGGGACCTCCTACGAGCAGTACTTC. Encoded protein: CASTGGTSYEQYF.

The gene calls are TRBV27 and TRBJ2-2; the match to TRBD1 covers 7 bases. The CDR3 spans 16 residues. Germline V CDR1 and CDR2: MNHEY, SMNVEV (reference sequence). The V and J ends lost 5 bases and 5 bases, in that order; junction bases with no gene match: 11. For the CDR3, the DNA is TGTGCCAGCAGTCCCCATGCGACAGGGATGACCGGGGAGCTGTTTTTT. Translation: CASSPHATGMTGELFF.

The CDR3 loop reads CASSLRAGDTEAFF. CDR3 DNA: TGTGCCAGCAGCTTACGTGCCGGGGACACTGAAGCTTTCTTT. This rearrangement joins TRBV7-9 to TRBJ1-1, with D unresolved. V lost 2 bases and J 3 bases, leaving 10 bases between the germline ends. The CDR3 is 14 residues long. The germline CDR1 and CDR2 sequences are SEHNR and FQNEAQ (reference sequence).

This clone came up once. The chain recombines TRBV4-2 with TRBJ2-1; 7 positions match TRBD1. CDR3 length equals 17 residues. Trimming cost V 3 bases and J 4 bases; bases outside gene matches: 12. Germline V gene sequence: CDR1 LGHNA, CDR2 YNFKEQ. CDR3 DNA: TGTGCCAGCAGCCAGGGTCTGACAGGGTTGGGGTACAATGAGCAGTTCTTC. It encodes CASSQGLTGLGYNEQFF.

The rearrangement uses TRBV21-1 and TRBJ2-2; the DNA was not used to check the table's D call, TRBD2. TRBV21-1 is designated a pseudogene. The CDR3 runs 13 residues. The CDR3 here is CASSFPLTGELFF. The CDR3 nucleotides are TGTGCCAGCAGCTTTCCTCTGACCGGGGAGCTGTTTTTT.

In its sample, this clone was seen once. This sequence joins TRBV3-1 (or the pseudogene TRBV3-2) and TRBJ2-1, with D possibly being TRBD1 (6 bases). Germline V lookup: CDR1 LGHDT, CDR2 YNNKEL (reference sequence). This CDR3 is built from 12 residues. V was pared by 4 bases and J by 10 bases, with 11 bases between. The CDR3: CASSPRQAEQFF. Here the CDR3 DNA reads TGTGCCAGCAGCCCCCGACAGGCGGAGCAGTTCTTC.

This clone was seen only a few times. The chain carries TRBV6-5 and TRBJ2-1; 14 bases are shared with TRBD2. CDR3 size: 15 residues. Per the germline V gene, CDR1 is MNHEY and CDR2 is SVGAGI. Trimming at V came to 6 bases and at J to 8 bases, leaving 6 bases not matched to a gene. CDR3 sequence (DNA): TGTGCCAGCAGCGCTGGGACTAGCGGGAGTGATGAGCAGTTCTTC. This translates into CASSAGTSGSDEQFF.

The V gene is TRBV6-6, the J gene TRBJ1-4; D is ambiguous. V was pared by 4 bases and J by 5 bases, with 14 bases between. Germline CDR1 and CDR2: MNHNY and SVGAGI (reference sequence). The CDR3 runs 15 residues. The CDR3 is CASSSPGGPNEKLFF. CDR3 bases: TGTGCCAGCAGTTCGCCGGGAGGCCCGAATGAAAAACTGTTTTTT.

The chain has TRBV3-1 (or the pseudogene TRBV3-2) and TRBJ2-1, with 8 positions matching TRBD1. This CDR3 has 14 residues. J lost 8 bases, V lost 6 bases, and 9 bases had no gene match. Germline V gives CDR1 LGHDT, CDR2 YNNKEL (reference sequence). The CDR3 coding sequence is TGTGCCAGCAGACAGGGACAGGCGGCGGATGAGCAGTTCTTC. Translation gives CASRQGQAADEQFF.

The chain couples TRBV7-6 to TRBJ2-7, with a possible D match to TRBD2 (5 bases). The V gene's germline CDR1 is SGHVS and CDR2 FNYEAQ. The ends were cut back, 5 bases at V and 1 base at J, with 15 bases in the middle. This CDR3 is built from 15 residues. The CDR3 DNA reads TGTGCCAGCAGCCCACGGGAAGTACTATCCTACGAGCAGTACTTC. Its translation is CASSPREVLSYEQYF.

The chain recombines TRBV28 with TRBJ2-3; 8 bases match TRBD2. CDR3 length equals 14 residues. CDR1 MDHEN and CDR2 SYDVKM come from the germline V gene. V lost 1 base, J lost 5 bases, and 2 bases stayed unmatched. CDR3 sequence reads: CASSLLSGGDTQYF. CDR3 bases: TGTGCCAGCAGTTTATTAAGCGGGGGAGATACGCAGTATTTT.

The CDR3 loop is CASSSGQLSTNEKLFF. The DNA for the CDR3 is TGCGCCAGCAGCTCGGGACAGCTTTCAACTAATGAAAAACTGTTTTTT. The chain links TRBV5-1 to TRBJ1-4, with TRBD1 identical over 7 bases. V dropped 3 bases and J dropped 0; count of bases not matched to a gene: 5. CDR1 SGHRS and CDR2 YFSETQ come from the germline V gene. This CDR3 comprises 16 residues.

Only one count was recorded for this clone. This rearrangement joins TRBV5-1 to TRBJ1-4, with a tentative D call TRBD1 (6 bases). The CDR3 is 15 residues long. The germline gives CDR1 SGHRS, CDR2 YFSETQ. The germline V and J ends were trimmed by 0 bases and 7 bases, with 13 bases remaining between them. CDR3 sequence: CASSLAGDKSEKLFF. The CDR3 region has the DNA TGCGCCAGCAGCTTGGCTGGGGACAAAAGTGAAAAACTGTTTTTT. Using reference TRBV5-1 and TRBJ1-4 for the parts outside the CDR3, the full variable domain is KAGVTQTPRYLIKTRGQQVTLSCSPISGHRSVSWYQQTPGQGLQFLFEYFSETQRNKGNFPGRFSGRQFSNSRSEMNVSTLELGDSALYLCASSLAGDKSEKLFFGSGTQLSVL.

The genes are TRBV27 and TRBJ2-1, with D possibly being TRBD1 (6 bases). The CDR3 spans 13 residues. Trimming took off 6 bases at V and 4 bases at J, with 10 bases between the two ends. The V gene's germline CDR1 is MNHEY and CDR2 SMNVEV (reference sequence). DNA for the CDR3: TGTGCCAGCAGCAAGACAGGTTACAATGAGCAGTTCTTC. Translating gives CASSKTGYNEQFF.

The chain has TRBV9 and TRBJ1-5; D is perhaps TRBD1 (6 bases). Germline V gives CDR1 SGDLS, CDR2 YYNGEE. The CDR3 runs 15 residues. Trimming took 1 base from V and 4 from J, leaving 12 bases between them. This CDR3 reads CASSVHWQGNQPQHF. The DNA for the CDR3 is TGTGCCAGCAGCGTACATTGGCAGGGGAATCAGCCCCAGCATTTT.